This is a list of T cell receptor beta chains from one sample in a study of T cells in Graves' hyperthyroidism and ophthalmopathy. TCRdb independently ran MiXCR on the multiplex PCR reads; one entry per CDR3 protein. The sample gives approximately 400,000 distinct CDR3 sequences, roughly 12% of which show up once; around 21% is in the top ten. Material: blood. These receptors were obtained from a man aged 30 to 45 with Graves' hyperthyroidism that later progressed to Graves' ophthalmopathy. CDR3s include the opening cysteine and the closing phenylalanine or tryptophan. Fields, in order: J gene, D gene, V gene, clone size, CDR3 protein, CDR3 DNA. A D gene is named only where the DNA matches it firmly. Clone size is shown for a subset of rows, as once, few, many or a class of expanded clone.

J: TRBJ2-1; D: NA; V: TRBV10-3; size: NA; CDR3: CAISGGSHTSSYNEQFF; DNA: TGTGCCATCAGTGGAGGAAGCCACACTTCCTCCTACAATGAGCAGTTCTTC
J: TRBJ2-3; D: TRBD1; V: TRBV7-8; size: NA; CDR3: CASSPTGVFLLSDTQYF; DNA: TGTGCCAGCAGCCCTACAGGGGTCTTTTTACTTTCGGATACGCAGTATTTT
J: TRBJ2-2; D: NA; V: TRBV27; size: many; CDR3: CASSPLPKNTGELFF; DNA: TGTGCCAGCAGTCCTTTACCAAAAAACACCGGGGAGCTGTTTTTT
J: TRBJ1-5; D: NA; V: TRBV19; size: few; CDR3: CASNWGTRAGNQPQHF; DNA: TGTGCCAGTAACTGGGGAACCCGGGCCGGGAATCAGCCCCAGCATTTT
J: TRBJ1-4; D: TRBD1; V: TRBV5-1; size: NA; CDR3: CASSSQGANEKLFF; DNA: TGCGCCAGCAGCTCACAGGGGGCTAATGAAAAACTGTTTTTT
J: TRBJ2-6; D: NA; V: TRBV11-2; size: NA; CDR3: CASRPRWSGANVLTF; DNA: TGTGCCAGCAGGCCGAGGTGGTCTGGGGCCAACGTCCTGACTTTC
J: TRBJ2-7; D: NA; V: TRBV6-1; size: few; CDR3: CASSFEQGYEQYF; DNA: TGTGCCAGCAGTTTCGAGCAGGGCTACGAGCAGTACTTC
J: TRBJ2-7; D: NA; V: TRBV5-4; size: many; CDR3: CASGRTGSDEQYF; DNA: TGTGCCAGCGGGAGGACAGGATCTGACGAGCAGTACTTC
J: TRBJ1-2; D: NA; V: TRBV7-9; size: few; CDR3: CASSSAGNYGYTF; DNA: TGTGCCAGCAGCTCGGCGGGTAACTATGGCTACACCTTC
J: TRBJ2-7; D: NA; V: TRBV5-1; size: NA; CDR3: CASSLGLSNEQYF; DNA: TGCGCCAGCAGCTTGGGATTATCGAACGAGCAGTACTTC
J: TRBJ1-1; D: NA; V: TRBV25-1; size: few; CDR3: CASRPGNTEAFF; DNA: TGTGCCAGCAGGCCGGGAAACACTGAAGCTTTCTTT
J: TRBJ2-7; D: NA; V: TRBV28; size: many; CDR3: CASRTTRSYEQYF; DNA: TGTGCCAGCAGGACCACCCGAAGTTACGAGCAGTACTTC
J: TRBJ1-1; D: TRBD1; V: TRBV7-2; size: many; CDR3: CASSPDRGRISEAFF; DNA: TGTGCCAGCAGCCCCGACAGGGGGCGTATTTCGGAAGCTTTCTTT
J: TRBJ1-2; D: NA; V: TRBV6-6; size: many; CDR3: CASSYSKSSAYGYTF; DNA: TGTGCCAGCAGTTACTCCAAATCAAGTGCCTATGGCTACACCTTC
J: TRBJ1-2; D: NA; V: TRBV5-1; size: few; CDR3: CASSPRTAAYGYTF; DNA: TGCGCCAGCAGCCCTAGGACCGCTGCCTATGGCTACACCTTC
J: TRBJ2-5; D: NA; V: TRBV11-3; size: few; CDR3: CASSSPWGDGRMGETQYF; DNA: TGTGCCAGCAGCTCCCCCTGGGGCGACGGACGGATGGGGGAGACCCAGTACTTC
J: TRBJ2-7; D: TRBD1; V: TRBV11-2; size: many; CDR3: CASSLYRTGTYEQYF; DNA: TGTGCCAGCAGCTTATACCGGACAGGGACCTACGAGCAGTACTTC
J: TRBJ2-2; D: NA; V: TRBV9; size: NA; CDR3: CASSVDGTGELFF; DNA: TGTGCCAGCAGCGTAGACGGTACCGGGGAGCTGTTTTTT
J: TRBJ1-5; D: NA; V: TRBV12-3/TRBV12-4; size: NA; CDR3: CASSLRGRQPQHF; DNA: TGTGCCAGCAGTTTGAGGGGTAGGCAGCCCCAGCATTTT
J: TRBJ2-1; D: TRBD1; V: TRBV12-3/TRBV12-4; size: many; CDR3: CASSLGVTGNEQFF; DNA: TGTGCCAGCAGTTTAGGGGTGACAGGGAATGAGCAGTTCTTC
J: TRBJ2-5; D: NA; V: TRBV24-1; size: many; CDR3: CATSDRRETQYF; DNA: TGTGCCACCAGTGATCGACGGGAGACCCAGTACTTC
J: TRBJ2-6; D: NA; V: TRBV15; size: few; CDR3: CATSTYSGANVLTF; DNA: TGTGCCACCAGCACCTACTCTGGGGCCAACGTCCTGACTTTC
J: TRBJ2-7; D: NA; V: TRBV2; size: many; CDR3: CASSADPRLDFISEQYF; DNA: TGTGCCAGCAGCGCCGACCCTAGACTAGACTTCATTTCCGAGCAGTACTTC
J: TRBJ2-7; D: NA; V: TRBV3-1; size: NA; CDR3: CASSQGSATRVLGSYEQYF; DNA: TGTGCCAGCAGCCAAGGAAGTGCGACTCGAGTACTTGGCTCCTACGAGCAGTACTTC
J: TRBJ1-1; D: NA; V: TRBV6-1; size: NA; CDR3: CASNRVEGTEAFF; DNA: TGTGCCAGCAACAGGGTCGAGGGCACTGAAGCTTTCTTT